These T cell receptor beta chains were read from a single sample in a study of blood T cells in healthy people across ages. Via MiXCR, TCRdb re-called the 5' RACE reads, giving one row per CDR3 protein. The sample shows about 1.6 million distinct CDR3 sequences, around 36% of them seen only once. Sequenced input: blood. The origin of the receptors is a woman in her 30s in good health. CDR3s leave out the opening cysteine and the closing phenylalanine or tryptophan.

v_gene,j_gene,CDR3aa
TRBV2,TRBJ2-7,ATTGQGKGEQY
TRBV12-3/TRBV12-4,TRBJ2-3,ASSPPGIDTQY
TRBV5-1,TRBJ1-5,ASSLGATDGGGNQPQH
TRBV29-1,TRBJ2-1,SVAGNPSYNEQF
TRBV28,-,ASSLWEVTPNEQY
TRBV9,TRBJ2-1,ASSVDSGGTGNEQF
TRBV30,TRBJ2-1,AWSRTPNEQF
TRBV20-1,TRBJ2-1,SALDRGELGSYNEQF
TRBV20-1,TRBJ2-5,SAAGHWETQY
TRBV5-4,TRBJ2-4,ASSLSGPVAKNIQY
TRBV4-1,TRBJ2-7,ASSQVMGQLTYEQY
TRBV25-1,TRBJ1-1,ASSEVDATKSEAF
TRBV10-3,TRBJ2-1,AIKTGGYNEQF
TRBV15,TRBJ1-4,ATSAGMGEKLF
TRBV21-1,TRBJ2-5,ASKGLAGLQETQY
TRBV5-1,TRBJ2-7,ASSTLESSYEQY
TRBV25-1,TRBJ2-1,ASSGRTSDNEQF
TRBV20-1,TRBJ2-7,SAREPGPLYEQY
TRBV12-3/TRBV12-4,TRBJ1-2,ASSDQGIWYGYT
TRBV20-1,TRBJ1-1,SAKQVRGATEAF
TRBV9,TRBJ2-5,ASSSQGISVQETQY
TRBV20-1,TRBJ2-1,SAPRTSNNEQF